This section outlines one T cell receptor beta chain sequence together with its context. The antigen remains undetermined. These data belong to a study of OX40 agonist ivuxolimab in advanced cancers. Study as a whole: Dose-escalation cases comprised hepatocellular carcinoma, melanoma, renal cell or head and neck cancer. Approximately 40% of patients had received prior checkpoint inhibitor therapy.

Study-level results: Dosing at 0.1 to 3.0 mg/kg was accompanied by clonal expansion of CD4+ and CD8+ blood T cells by week 6.

Produced via immunoSEQ multiplex PCR; TCRdb's table is partial and in-frame only. Among 20,000 to 25,000 clones listed, around 80% were seen once. The CDR3 sequence is 16 residues long. In germline, CDR1 is SNHLY, CDR2 FYNNEI. Trimming removed 6 bases from V and 1 base from J; junction bases left unmatched: 5. The rearrangement uses TRBV2 and TRBJ2-1; 11 bases align to TRBD2. The receptor was isolated from an adult with an advanced solid tumor such as melanoma, head and neck, liver or kidney cancer. The sample consisted of CD4+ or CD8+ T cells sorted from blood, taken in a trial of the OX40 agonist ivuxolimab. CDR3 DNA sequence: TGTGCCAGCAGAACTAGCGGGGGTCAATCCTACAATGAGCAGTTCTTC. Translating gives CASRTSGGQSYNEQFF.